Only a few counts were recorded for the clone carrying this TCR beta chain. Trimming cost V 6 bases and J 0 bases, with 21 bases left between them. The germline V gene encodes CDR1 MNHEY and CDR2 SMNVEV (reference sequence). CDR3 length: 17 amino acids. TCRdb recomputed calls from the RT-PCR reads with MiXCR, one row per CDR3 protein. The table includes hundreds of thousands of distinct CDR3 sequences, approximately 15% detected once. Sequenced sample: memory CD4+ T cells from blood. The gene calls are TRBV27 and TRBJ2-7, with D possibly TRBD1 on 6 matching bases. The clonotype comes from a female donor in good health, serving as a healthy control. CDR3: CASSSSRGSGRSYEQYF. DNA of the CDR3: TGTGCCAGCAGCTCAAGCAGGGGTAGTGGGCGCTCCTACGAGCAGTACTTC.